A few counts support the clone carrying this T cell receptor (beta chain). Antigen specificity is unknown. Two oligonucleotides, mixed equimolar, formed the beta constant-region primer covering TRBC1 and TRBC2. Nested alpha and beta constant-region primers with the SP2 primer drove four PCR rounds on ligated cDNA. TCRdb re-called the UMI-ligation and nested PCR reads with MiXCR, one entry per CDR3 protein. This sample yields 120,000 to 150,000 distinct CDR3 sequences, of which approximately 15% are seen a single time; around 0.14% belongs to the top ten. This entry is derived from a study of naive and memory T cell subsets. Study-wide results and limits: Possibly reflecting memory cells re-expressing CD45RA, a few larger clonotypes occurred in naive repertoires, especially CD8.

The CDR3 is 15 residues long. After removal of 2 bases from V and 0 bases from J, the junction contained 3 bases not matched to a gene. CDR1 is SGHTA and CDR2 is FQGNSA in the germline V gene. The sample was naive CD4+ T cells from blood. The source of this sequence is a human donor in good health. J is TRBJ2-7 and V is TRBV7-2; 8 bases are shared with TRBD2. CDR3 coding DNA: TGTGCCAGCAGCTTAATAAGCGGGAGCTCCTACGAGCAGTACTTC. Translated, it gives CASSLISGSSYEQYF.